This TCR beta chain was found in a study of CD8 T cells in Susac syndrome. Findings of the study overall: The study conceded that its TCR sequencing and HLA analysis involved relatively few individuals.

The CDR3 consists of 15 residues. Germline V lookup: CDR1 SQVTM, CDR2 ANQGSEA. Losses at the gene ends were 4 bases for V and 0 bases for J; bases not matched to a gene: 8. This clonotype has a single count. Its antigen remains unknown. An input of roughly 0.5 to 1 ug of RNA was subjected to reverse transcription using random hexamers. In TCRdb, the immunoSEQ multiplex PCR reads were re-called with MiXCR into one record per CDR3 protein. The table lists over 70,000 distinct CDR3 sequences, approximately 96% of them singletons. Sequencing was carried out using CD8+ T cells from PBMCs. The chain has TRBV29-1 and TRBJ1-1; 7 bases fit TRBD1. This receptor was taken from a human donor with Susac syndrome. The CDR3 DNA reads as TGCAGCGTTGGAACAGGGGAAGCGATGAACACTGAAGCTTTCTTT. Translating it yields CSVGTGEAMNTEAFF.